This entry lists 20 T cell receptor beta chains sequenced from one sample in a study of CD8 T cells in ankylosing spondylitis. A single record per CDR3 protein comes from TCRdb applying MiXCR to the 5' RACE reads. The table records over 400,000 distinct CDR3 sequences, roughly a quarter of them present only once. No cognate antigen is known for these TCRs. Broader study findings: Fewer than 10 highly homologous variants formed a TCR beta motif that appeared characteristic of ankylosing spondylitis blood.

The sequencing input was blood, either unsorted or a sorted T cell fraction (not recorded which). The receptors stem from a male donor with ankylosing spondylitis.

This clonotype was picked up a small number of times. This chain uses TRBV5-1 with TRBJ2-1; D is perhaps TRBD1 or TRBD2 (5 bases each). The ends were cut back, 2 bases at V and 8 bases at J, with 14 bases in the middle. Germline V gives CDR1 SGHRS, CDR2 YFSETQ. The CDR3 extends over 14 amino acids. The CDR3 loop reads CASSFGSGTDEQFF. The CDR3 nucleotides read TGCGCCAGCAGCTTTGGGTCAGGGACCGATGAGCAGTTCTTC.

This chain links TRBV3-1 with TRBJ1-4; 8 bases line up with TRBD1. CDR1 LGHDT and CDR2 YNNKEL come from the germline V gene (reference sequence). This CDR3 comprises 18 residues. Trimming took 0 bases from V and 7 from J; bases not matched to a gene: 13. Written as DNA, the CDR3 is TGTGCCAGCAGCCAAGAAGAACCCACAGGGGGAGGGGGTGAAAAACTGTTTTTT. This sequence encodes CASSQEEPTGGGGEKLFF.

The CDR3 bases are TGCGCCAGCAGTTCCGGGACTAGCGTCACCGGGGAGCTGTTTTTT. This sequence encodes CASSSGTSVTGELFF. The chain uses TRBV5-1 and TRBJ2-2; 10 positions agree with TRBD2. Looked up from germline, CDR1 is SGHRS and CDR2 is YFSETQ. V dropped 5 bases and J dropped 4; count of bases not matched to a gene: 5. This CDR3 has 15 residues. The whole variable domain, filled in from reference TRBV5-1 and TRBJ2-2, reads KAGVTQTPRYLIKTRGQQVTLSCSPISGHRSVSWYQQTPGQGLQFLFEYFSETQRNKGNFPGRFSGRQFSNSRSEMNVSTLELGDSALYLCASSSGTSVTGELFFGEGSRLTVL.

The CDR3 sequence is CASSLWGRGEAFF. Written as DNA, the CDR3 is TGTGCCAGCAGCTTATGGGGGCGGGGGGAAGCTTTCTTT. The chain couples TRBV11-2 to TRBJ1-1; a possible D gene is TRBD1 (6 bases). V shed 2 bases and J shed 8 bases, with 12 bases lying between them. The germline V gene has CDR1 SGHAT and CDR2 FQNNGV. This CDR3 has 13 amino acids.

This chain uses TRBV12-3 or TRBV12-4 with TRBJ2-2, with D perhaps TRBD1 or TRBD2 (6 bases each). This CDR3 is built from 15 residues. V was cut by 6 bases and J by 5 bases, with 16 bases left in between. CDR3 protein: CASSPLRGATGELFF. CDR3 nucleotide sequence: TGTGCCAGCAGCCCTCTAAGGGGGGCGACCGGGGAGCTGTTTTTT.

The CDR3 DNA reads as TGTGCCAGCAGCCCCCTAGGAGAAGCGGGAGAGGGAGAGACCCAGTACTTC. Translated: CASSPLGEAGEGETQYF. This chain joins TRBV28 and TRBJ2-5, with 8 nucleotides matching TRBD2. Per germline, CDR1 MDHEN and CDR2 SYDVKM. V was clipped by 6 bases and J by 4 bases; unmatched bases: 16. The CDR3 is 17 amino acids.

This clonotype was observed at least ten times. The DNA of the CDR3 is TGCAGTGCTCAGAAGAGCGGGAGAGGTGATACGCAGTATTTT. It is translated as CSAQKSGRGDTQYF. This chain uses TRBV20-1 with TRBJ2-3; TRBD2 aligns across 8 bases. Trimming cost V 5 bases and J 6 bases; bases outside gene matches: 10. The CDR3 has 14 amino acids. Germline CDR1 reads DFQATT; CDR2 reads SNEGSKA (reference sequence).

The V call is TRBV6-1, the J call TRBJ2-3; perhaps TRBD1 as D (5 bases). V shed 5 bases and J shed 8 bases, with 26 bases lying between them. The germline V gene has CDR1 MNHNS and CDR2 SASEGT. The CDR3 has 17 amino acids. This CDR3 reads CASSPPQAGLAQGTQYF. The CDR3, as DNA: TGTGCCAGCAGTCCCCCCCAAGCAGGATTGGCTCAGGGTACGCAGTATTTT.

The V gene is TRBV6-5, the J gene TRBJ2-7, with D perhaps matching TRBD1 or TRBD2 (5 bases each). Per the germline V gene, CDR1 is MNHEY and CDR2 is SVGAGI. The CDR3 spans 14 residues. Trimming removed 2 bases from V and 0 bases from J, with 8 bases in between. As DNA, the CDR3 is TGTGCCAGCAGTTACGGGACCCTCTCCTACGAGCAGTACTTC. Residues: CASSYGTLSYEQYF.

This clonotype was detected many times. This sequence joins TRBV12-3 or TRBV12-4 and TRBJ1-5, with D maybe TRBD1 (6 bases). The CDR3 sequence is 14 residues long. V dropped 6 bases and J dropped 1 base, with 10 bases sitting between them. The CDR3, as DNA: TGTGCCAGCAGCCCACAGGGAAGCAATCAGCCCCAGCATTTT. Translation: CASSPQGSNQPQHF.

This clonotype was observed once. The V call is TRBV29-1, the J call TRBJ2-7, with TRBD1 matching over 7 bases. The germline CDR1 and CDR2 sequences are SQVTM and ANQGSEA. J was trimmed by 2 bases and V by 8 bases; bases with no gene match: 6. The CDR3 is made up of 12 amino acids. The chain's CDR3 is CSFQTGPYEQYF. In DNA, the CDR3 is TGCAGCTTCCAGACAGGGCCCTACGAGCAGTACTTC.

V usage is TRBV30 and J usage is TRBJ1-2; tentatively, D is TRBD1 (5 bases). Germline V gives CDR1 GTSNPN, CDR2 SVGIG (reference sequence). This CDR3 is 10 amino acids long. V lost 4 bases and J lost 12, with 12 bases in between. The CDR3 bases are TGTGCCTGGAATGAACAGGTTCACACCTTC. Its protein product is CAWNEQVHTF.

The V gene is TRBV4-1, the J gene TRBJ2-5; 8 nucleotides line up with TRBD2. V lost 3 bases and J lost 3; bases outside the gene matches: 9. Per the germline V gene, CDR1 is MGHRA and CDR2 is YSYEKL. This CDR3 is built from 16 residues. In DNA, the CDR3 is TGCGCCAGCAGCCAGGCCCCCGGGACTAGAGAAGAGACCCAGTACTTC. Its protein product is CASSQAPGTREETQYF.

The J gene is TRBJ2-3, the V gene TRBV30, with 10 bases lining up with TRBD2. V trimming: 3 bases; J trimming: 4 bases; junction bases outside the gene matches: 4. Germline CDR1 reads GTSNPN; CDR2 reads SVGIG (reference sequence). The CDR3 has 14 residues. The chain's CDR3 is CAWRMTSGPDTQYF. As DNA, the CDR3 is TGTGCCTGGAGGATGACTAGCGGGCCAGATACGCAGTATTTT.

The chain couples TRBV20-1 to TRBJ1-5; 10 nucleotides line up with TRBD1. The V gene's germline CDR1 is DFQATT and CDR2 SNEGSKA (reference sequence). Trimming cost V 4 bases and J 4 bases; bases outside gene matches: 7. The length of the CDR3 is 15 residues. The CDR3 DNA is TGCAGTGCTATCTCCGGGACAGGGGATAATCAGCCCCAGCATTTT. It specifies CSAISGTGDNQPQHF.

This clonotype was counted between two and nine times. The rearrangement joins TRBV29-1 to TRBJ1-4; D not resolved. With 1 base removed from V and 8 bases from J, the gap between germline ends came to 11 bases. CDR3 length equals 13 residues. CDR1 SQVTM and CDR2 ANQGSEA come from the germline V gene. The CDR3 nucleotides are TGCAGCGTTGAAGTTGGCAGAAGAGAAAAACTGTTTTTT. This encodes CSVEVGRREKLFF.

The chain links TRBV19 to TRBJ1-1; no firm D call. This CDR3 is built from 13 residues. Germline values: CDR1 LNHDA, CDR2 SQIVND (reference sequence). Trimming removed 8 bases at V and 1 base at J, with 11 bases between. CDR3 loop: CASSVIGNTEAFF. DNA for the CDR3: TGTGCCAGTTCAGTTATAGGGAACACTGAAGCTTTCTTT.

In its sample, this clonotype was seen a few times. The V call is TRBV20-1, the J call TRBJ2-7; D possibly corresponds to TRBD2 (6 bases). CDR3 length: 12 residues. Germline-derived CDR1 and CDR2 are DFQATT and SNEGSKA (reference sequence). V lost 3 bases and J 4 bases, leaving 10 bases between the germline ends. In DNA, the CDR3 is TGCAGTGCTAGCGGGAGAGGGTACGAGCAGTACTTC. Its translation: CSASGRGYEQYF.

This clonotype was picked up many times. The chain employs TRBV12-3 or TRBV12-4 and TRBJ2-1; D gene unclear. V shed 1 base and J shed 6 bases, with 10 bases lying between them. This CDR3 has 14 residues. This CDR3 reads CASSLVQLINEQFF. CDR3 in DNA: TGTGCCAGCAGTTTAGTTCAATTAATCAATGAGCAGTTCTTC.

This clonotype was seen more than once but under ten times. The V and J genes are TRBV12-3 or TRBV12-4 and TRBJ1-3; 8 positions match TRBD1. The length of the CDR3 is 15 residues. Trimming took 5 bases from V and 3 from J; bases not matched to a gene: 6. In DNA, the CDR3 is TGTGCCAGCAGTCCGACAGGGGTCCGTGGAAACACCATATATTTT. Its protein product is CASSPTGVRGNTIYF.